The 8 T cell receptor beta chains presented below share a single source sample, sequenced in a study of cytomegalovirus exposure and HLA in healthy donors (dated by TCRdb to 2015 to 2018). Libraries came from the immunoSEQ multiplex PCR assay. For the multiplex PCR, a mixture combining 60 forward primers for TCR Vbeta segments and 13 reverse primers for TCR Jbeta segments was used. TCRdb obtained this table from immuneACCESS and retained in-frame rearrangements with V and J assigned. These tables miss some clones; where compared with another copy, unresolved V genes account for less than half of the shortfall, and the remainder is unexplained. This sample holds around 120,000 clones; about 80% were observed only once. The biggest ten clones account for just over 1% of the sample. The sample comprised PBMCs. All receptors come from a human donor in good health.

The CDR3: CASSVSGQGWETQYF. In DNA form, the CDR3 reads TGTGCCAGCAGCGTAAGTGGACAGGGGTGGGAGACCCAGTACTTC. The chain is built from TRBV9 and TRBJ2-5, with TRBD1 identical over 9 bases. CDR1 is SGDLS and CDR2 is YYNGEE in the germline V gene. The CDR3 has 15 residues. Trimming cost V 1 base and J 5 bases; bases outside gene matches: 6.

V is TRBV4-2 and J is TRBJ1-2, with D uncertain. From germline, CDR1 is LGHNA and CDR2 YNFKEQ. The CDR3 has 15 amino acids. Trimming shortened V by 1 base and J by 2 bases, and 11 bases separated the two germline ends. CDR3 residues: CASSQVQEWNYGYTF. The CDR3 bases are TGTGCCAGCAGCCAAGTCCAGGAATGGAACTATGGCTACACCTTC.

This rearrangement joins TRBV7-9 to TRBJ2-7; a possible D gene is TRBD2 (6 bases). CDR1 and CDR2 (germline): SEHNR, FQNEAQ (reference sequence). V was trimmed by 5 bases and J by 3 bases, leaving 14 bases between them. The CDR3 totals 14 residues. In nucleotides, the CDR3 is TGTGCCAGCAGCCCCCCGGGGAGGAGCTACGAGCAGTACTTC. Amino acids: CASSPPGRSYEQYF. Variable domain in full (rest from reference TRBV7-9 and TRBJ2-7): DTGVSQNPRHKITKRGQNVTFRCDPISEHNRLYWYRQTLGQGPEFLTYFQNEAQLEKSRLLSDRFSAERPKGSFSTLEIQRTEQGDSAMYLCASSPPGRSYEQYFGPGTRLTVT.

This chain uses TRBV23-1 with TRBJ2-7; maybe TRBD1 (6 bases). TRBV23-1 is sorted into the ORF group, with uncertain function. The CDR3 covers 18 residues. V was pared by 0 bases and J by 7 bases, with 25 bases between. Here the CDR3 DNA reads TGCGCCAGCAGTCAATCGAACGGTAGGGGACACATCCCCCAGGAGCAGTACTTC. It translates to CASSQSNGRGHIPQEQYF.

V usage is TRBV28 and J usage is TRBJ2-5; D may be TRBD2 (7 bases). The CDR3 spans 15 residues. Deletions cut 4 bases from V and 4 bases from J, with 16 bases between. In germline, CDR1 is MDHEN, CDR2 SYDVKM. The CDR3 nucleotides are TGTGCCAGCAGTTCCCGAGGGCGGGGGCCAGAGACCCAGTACTTC. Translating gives CASSSRGRGPETQYF. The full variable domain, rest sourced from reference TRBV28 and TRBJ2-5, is DVKVTQSSRYLVKRTGEKVFLECVQDMDHENMFWYRQDPGLGLRLIYFSYDVKMKEKGDIPEGYSVSREKKERFSLILESASTNQTSMYLCASSSRGRGPETQYFGPGTRLLVL.

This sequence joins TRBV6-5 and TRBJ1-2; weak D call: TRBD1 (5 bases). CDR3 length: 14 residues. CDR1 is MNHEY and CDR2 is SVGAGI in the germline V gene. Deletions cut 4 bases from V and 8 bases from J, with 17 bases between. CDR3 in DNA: TGTGCCAGCAGTTTAGGACACGGCTTTGAGGGCTACACCTTC. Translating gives CASSLGHGFEGYTF.

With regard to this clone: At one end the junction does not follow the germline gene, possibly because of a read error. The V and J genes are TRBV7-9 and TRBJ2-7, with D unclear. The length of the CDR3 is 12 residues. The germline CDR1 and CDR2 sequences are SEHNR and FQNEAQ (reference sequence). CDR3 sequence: CSSTYSQYEQYF. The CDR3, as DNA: TGTTCCAGCACCTACAGTCAATACGAGCAGTACTTC.

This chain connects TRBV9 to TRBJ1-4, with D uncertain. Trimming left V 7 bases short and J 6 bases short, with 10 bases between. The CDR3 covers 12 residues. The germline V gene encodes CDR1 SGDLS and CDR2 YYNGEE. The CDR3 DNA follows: TGTGCCAGCGGGCGGGTGGATGAAAAACTGTTTTTT. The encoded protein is CASGRVDEKLFF. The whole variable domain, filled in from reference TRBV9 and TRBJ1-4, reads DSGVTQTPKHLITATGQRVTLRCSPRSGDLSVYWYQQSLDQGLQFLIQYYNGEERAKGNILERFSAQQFPDLHSELNLSSLELGDSALYFCASGRVDEKLFFGSGTQLSVL.